These 7 T cell receptor beta chains were all obtained from the same sample, sequenced in a study of blood T cell repertoires in COVID-19 (dated by TCRdb to between 2020 and 2021). The library was produced with the immunoSEQ multiplex PCR assay. TCRdb provides this immuneACCESS table in a form limited to in-frame rearrangements. Some clones are lacking; in checked studies, under half of them reflect an unresolved V gene, and why the rest are absent is not known. This sample gives about 210,000 clones in total; about 80% of them show up just once. 7.8% of the sample rests with the top ten. Input material: peripheral blood. Every receptor here comes from a woman at least 80 years old with COVID-19, enrolled during active disease.

The J gene is TRBJ2-6, the V gene TRBV3-1 (or the pseudogene TRBV3-2); 11 bases map to TRBD2. This CDR3 region has 18 residues. Germline-derived CDR1 and CDR2 are LGHDT and YNNKEL (reference sequence). J was trimmed by 1 base and V by 4 bases; bases with no gene match: 6. This chain's CDR3 is CASSLSGGETSGANVLTF. As DNA, the CDR3 is TGTGCCAGCAGCCTTAGCGGGGGGGAGACGTCTGGGGCCAACGTCCTGACTTTC.

For this clone: Other DNA variants within this sample encode the same CDR3. CDR3 in DNA: TGTGCCAGCAGTCCGGGCGGGGGTACTGAAGCTTTCTTT. This sequence encodes CASSPGGGTEAFF. The chain combines TRBV12-3 or TRBV12-4 with TRBJ1-1; possibly TRBD1 for D (5 bases). The CDR3 is made up of 13 amino acids. Trimming pared 5 bases from V and 5 bases from J, leaving 12 bases between.

The chain employs TRBV12-3 or TRBV12-4 and TRBJ1-2, with D unclear. Trimming removed 7 bases from V and 6 bases from J, with 6 bases in between. The length of the CDR3 is 10 residues. The CDR3 nucleotides read TGTGCCAGCACGGGTGATGGCTACACCTTC. Translation gives CASTGDGYTF.

The gene calls are TRBV10-2 and TRBJ2-1, with TRBD2 matching over 7 bases. The V and J ends lost 4 bases and 6 bases, in that order; junction bases with no gene match: 6. Germline lookup yields CDR1 WSHSY and CDR2 SAAADI. This CDR3 contains 14 residues. Written as DNA, the CDR3 is TGCGCCAGCAGTGCAGCGGGACGGCTCAATGAGCAGTTCTTC. It encodes CASSAAGRLNEQFF.

This chain uses TRBV9 with TRBJ1-1, with 8 bases matching TRBD1. The CDR3 is made up of 13 amino acids. V gave up 0 bases and J gave up 11 bases; unmatched junction bases: 6. CDR1 is SGDLS and CDR2 is YYNGEE in the germline V gene. CDR3 region: CASSVGAGGAAFF. In DNA, the CDR3 is TGTGCCAGCAGCGTAGGGGCAGGGGGCGCGGCTTTCTTT.

The genes are TRBV7-9 and TRBJ1-1, with D possibly TRBD1 on 6 matching bases. In germline, CDR1 is SEHNR, CDR2 FQNEAQ (reference sequence). V shed 5 bases and J shed 7 bases, with 23 bases lying between them. CDR3 length: 16 residues. CDR3 sequence (DNA): TGTGCCAGCAGCCCGGGGGGTTCGACCACCAGGGGTGAAGCTTTCTTT. Its protein product is CASSPGGSTTRGEAFF.

The V gene is TRBV27, the J gene TRBJ1-2, with D maybe TRBD1 (5 bases). Trimming shortened V by 8 bases and J by 4 bases, and 14 bases separated the two germline ends. This CDR3 spans 13 amino acids. CDR1 and CDR2 from the germline V gene are MNHEY and SMNVEV (reference sequence). The CDR3 DNA reads TGTGCCAGCGCCCCGGGCGACAGCTATGGCTACACCTTC. Its protein product is CASAPGDSYGYTF.